This T cell receptor beta chain was observed in a study of blood T cell repertoires in COVID-19. Study-wide background: The United States, Italy and Spain supplied acute and convalescent COVID-19 samples.

The CDR3 is 13 residues long. V lost 6 bases and J lost 0, with 5 bases in between. As processed by the authors: Amplifying reference gene primers gave estimates of nucleated cell counts. The data were produced by immunoSEQ multiplex PCR, yet TCRdb's version contains in-frame clones alone and is incomplete. V and J calls and clone size are copied from that table; D and trimming were computed from the DNA. The sample lists fewer than 350,000 clones; about 85% were seen once. This clone appeared a few times. Participants spanned ages roughly 18 to 95 years and resided in roughly 22 US areas. Participants had their cohort set by participant-reported clinical history.

This chain links TRBV12-3 or TRBV12-4 with TRBJ1-4; the D is unclear. Sequencing input: PBMCs or T cells enriched from blood (not recorded which). The source of this sequence is a woman in her 50s who had recovered from COVID-19. The CDR3 DNA follows: TGTGCCAGCAGAGCTACAACTAATGAAAAACTGTTTTTT. This sequence encodes CASRATTNEKLFF.